There are a few counts of the clone carrying this TCR beta chain. Its specificity is not known. This entry comes from a study of T cell responses to AZD1222 COVID-19 vaccine. Study-wide findings and caveats: Vaccine-associated CD4 TCRs spanned spike, dominant at 160-218 and 743-854. The donors showed a predominance of white British ancestry and of females, with possible underestimation of clonal diversity.

Per the germline V gene, CDR1 is MNHEY and CDR2 is SVGEGT. V was pared by 6 bases and J by 8 bases, with 14 bases between. This CDR3 is 13 amino acids long. Assay used: immunoSEQ multiplex PCR; TCRdb lists only in-frame clones, some missing. The data show approximately 260,000 clones, with approximately 95% seen just once and 0.55% held by the top ten. The sequence was collected from an adult in good health. This material consisted of peripheral blood, taken on day 0 of AZD1222 vaccination. The J gene is TRBJ1-3, the V gene TRBV6-2 or TRBV6-3; D gene ambiguous. CDR3 DNA: TGTGCCAGCAGGCCTGGAGGGTCGGACACCATATATTTT. Translating it yields CASRPGGSDTIYF.